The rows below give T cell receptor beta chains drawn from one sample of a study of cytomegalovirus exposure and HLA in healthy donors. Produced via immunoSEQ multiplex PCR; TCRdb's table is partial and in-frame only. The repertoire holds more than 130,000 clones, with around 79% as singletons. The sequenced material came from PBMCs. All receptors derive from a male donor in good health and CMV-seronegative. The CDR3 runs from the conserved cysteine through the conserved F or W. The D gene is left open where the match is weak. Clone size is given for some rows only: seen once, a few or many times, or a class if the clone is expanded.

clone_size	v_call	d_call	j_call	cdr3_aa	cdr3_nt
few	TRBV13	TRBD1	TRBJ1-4	CASSSRQGNEKLFF	TGTGCCAGCAGCTCCCGACAGGGGAATGAAAAACTGTTTTTT
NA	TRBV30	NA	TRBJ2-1	CAWSGSSPSYNEQFF	TGTGCCTGGAGTGGATCTAGCCCCTCCTACAATGAGCAGTTCTTC
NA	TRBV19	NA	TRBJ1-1	CASRIPENTEAFF	TGTGCCAGTAGGATTCCAGAGAACACTGAAGCTTTCTTT
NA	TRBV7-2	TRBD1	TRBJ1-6	CASSLRQGLNSPLHF	TGTGCCAGCAGCCTAAGACAGGGCCTTAATTCACCCCTCCACTTT
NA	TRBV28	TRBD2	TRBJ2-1	CASRLAGVYNEQFF	TGTGCCAGCAGACTAGCGGGAGTTTACAATGAGCAGTTCTTC
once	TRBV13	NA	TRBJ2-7	CASSSFYEQYF	TGTGCCAGCAGCTCCTTCTACGAGCAGTACTTC
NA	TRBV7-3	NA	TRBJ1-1	CASSIRAVPEAFF	TGTGCCAGCAGCATCAGGGCCGTGCCTGAAGCTTTCTTT
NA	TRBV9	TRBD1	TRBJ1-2	CASSVGGQGFGGYTF	TGTGCCAGCAGCGTAGGGGGACAGGGATTCGGTGGCTACACCTTC
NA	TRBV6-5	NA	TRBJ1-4	CASSYSAGGGNEKLFF	TGTGCCAGCAGTTACTCCGCGGGGGGGGGCAATGAAAAACTGTTTTTT
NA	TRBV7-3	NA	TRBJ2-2	CAGLGGELFF	TGTGCCGGACTGGGGGGGGAGCTGTTTTTT
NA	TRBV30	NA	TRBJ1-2	CAWSGSVSNYGYTF	TGTGCCTGGAGTGGATCAGTCTCTAACTATGGCTACACCTTC
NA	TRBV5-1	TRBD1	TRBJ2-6	CASSLEPGGLLSSGANVLTF	TGCGCCAGCAGCTTGGAGCCAGGGGGATTGCTAAGCTCTGGGGCCAACGTCCTGACTTTC
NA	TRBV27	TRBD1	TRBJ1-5	CASSLTGAPFQPQHF	TGTGCCAGCAGTTTGACAGGGGCCCCTTTCCAGCCCCAGCATTTT
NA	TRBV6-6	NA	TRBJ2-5	CASSYKGPETQYF	TGTGCCAGCAGTTACAAGGGGCCGGAGACCCAGTACTTC
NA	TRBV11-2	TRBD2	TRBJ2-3	CASSLVAGVRGQYF	TGTGCCAGCAGCTTAGTTGCGGGGGTTCGCGGGCAGTATTTT
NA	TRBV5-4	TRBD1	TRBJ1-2	CASSHPNRGWYGYTF	TGTGCCAGCAGCCACCCTAACAGGGGGTGGTATGGCTACACCTTC
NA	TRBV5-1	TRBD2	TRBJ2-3	CASSLGLAVSTDTQYF	TGCGCCAGCAGCTTGGGGCTAGCGGTTAGCACAGATACGCAGTATTTT
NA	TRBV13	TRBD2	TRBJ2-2	CASSLAIAGDNTGELFF	TGTGCCAGCAGCTTAGCCATAGCGGGGGACAACACCGGGGAGCTGTTTTTT
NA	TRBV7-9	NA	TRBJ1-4	CASSLGPGWLFF	TGTGCCAGCAGCTTAGGGCCGGGATGGTTGTTTTTT
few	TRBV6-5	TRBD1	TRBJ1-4	CASSYGDRGNEKLFF	TGTGCCAGCAGTTACGGTGACAGGGGCAATGAAAAACTGTTTTTT
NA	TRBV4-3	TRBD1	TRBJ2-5	CASSQGAGGKQYF	TGCGCCAGCAGCCAAGGAGCAGGGGGCAAGCAGTACTTC
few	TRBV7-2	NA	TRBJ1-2	CASSFPQNYGYTF	TGTGCCAGCAGCTTTCCACAGAACTATGGCTACACCTTC
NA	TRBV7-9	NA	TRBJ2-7	CASSGGGRAGEQYF	TGTGCCAGCAGCGGCGGGGGCAGGGCAGGCGAGCAGTACTTC
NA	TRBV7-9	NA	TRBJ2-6	CASSYQGTGANVLTF	TGTGCCAGCAGCTACCAGGGGACTGGGGCCAACGTCCTGACTTTC
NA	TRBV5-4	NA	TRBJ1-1	CASSLAGGSTEAFF	TGTGCCAGCAGCTTGGCGGGGGGGAGTACTGAAGCTTTCTTT
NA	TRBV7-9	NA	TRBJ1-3	CASSSGGNTIYF	TGTGCCAGCAGCTCAGGGGGAAACACCATATATTTT
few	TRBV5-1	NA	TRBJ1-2	CASSLGQSLYGYTF	TGCGCCAGCAGCTTGGGACAGAGTCTCTATGGCTACACCTTC
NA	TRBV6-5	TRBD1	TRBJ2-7	CASSRGPGQTYEQYF	TGTGCCAGCAGCCGTGGCCCGGGACAGACCTACGAGCAGTACTTC
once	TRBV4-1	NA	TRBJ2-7	CASSQERLDYEQYF	TGCGCCAGCAGCCAAGAACGACTAGACTACGAGCAGTACTTC
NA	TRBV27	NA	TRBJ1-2	CASSLRQPAYGYTF	TGTGCCAGCAGTTTACGACAGCCCGCCTATGGCTACACCTTC
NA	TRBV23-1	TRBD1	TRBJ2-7	CALLLRDRVEEQYF	TGCGCCTTACTTCTCCGGGACAGGGTGGAAGAGCAGTACTTC
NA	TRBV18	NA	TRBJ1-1	CASSPREHTEAFF	TGTGCCAGCTCACCGAGGGAACACACTGAAGCTTTCTTT
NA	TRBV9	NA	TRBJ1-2	CAREGLNYGYTF	TGTGCCAGGGAGGGACTTAACTATGGCTACACCTTC
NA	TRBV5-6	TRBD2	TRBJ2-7	CASSLYGGASYEQYF	TGTGCCAGCAGCTTGTACGGGGGGGCCTCCTACGAGCAGTACTTC
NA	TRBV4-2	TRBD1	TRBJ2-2	CASSRRGQGPSNTGELFF	TGTGCCAGCAGCCGACGGGGACAGGGACCCTCGAACACCGGGGAGCTGTTTTTT
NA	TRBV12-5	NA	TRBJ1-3	CASGLREGSTGNTIYF	TGTGCTAGTGGTTTGAGGGAGGGTTCTACTGGAAACACCATATATTTT
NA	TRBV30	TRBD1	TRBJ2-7	CAWSVQLGDREYYEQYF	TGTGCCTGGAGTGTACAGCTGGGGGACAGGGAATACTACGAGCAGTACTTC
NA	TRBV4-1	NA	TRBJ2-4	CASSQEYKRSLAKNIQYF	TGCGCCAGCAGCCAAGAGTATAAGCGGTCGCTAGCCAAAAACATTCAGTACTTC
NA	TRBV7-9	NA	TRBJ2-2	CASSPKEAGTGELFF	TGTGCCAGCAGTCCTAAGGAAGCGGGCACCGGGGAGCTGTTTTTT
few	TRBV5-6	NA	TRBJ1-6	CASRYAGNNSPLHF	TGTGCCAGCAGATACGCGGGGAACAATTCACCCCTCCACTTT
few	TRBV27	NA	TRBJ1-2	CASSFGPNRGYGYTF	TGTGCCAGCAGTTTTGGTCCAAATAGAGGTTATGGCTACACCTTC
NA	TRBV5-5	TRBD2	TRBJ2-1	CASSPRTSGRTTSYNEQFF	TGTGCCAGCAGCCCTAGGACTAGCGGGAGGACTACCTCCTACAATGAGCAGTTCTTC